A selection of T cell receptor beta chains follows, all from one sample in a study of control samples from healthy donors and cancer patients. Sequenced by immunoSEQ multiplex PCR; TCRdb stores in-frame clones only, minus some. The sample yields fewer than 200,000 clones, around 88% seen once. Sample: blood. Receptors were obtained from a woman in her twenties or thirties in good health. The conserved cysteine and the conserved F or W are not part of the CDR3 here. Fields, in order: D gene, J gene, V gene, CDR3 protein. A D gene is named only where the DNA matches it firmly.

D gene: TRBD1
J gene: TRBJ1-5
V gene: TRBV2
CDR3 protein: ASSEGLGGAGNQPQH

D gene: TRBD2
J gene: TRBJ2-5
V gene: TRBV5-5
CDR3 protein: ASSGGTSGRAETQY

D gene: NA
J gene: TRBJ2-3
V gene: TRBV15
CDR3 protein: ATRHSGQPITDTQY

D gene: NA
J gene: TRBJ2-2
V gene: TRBV6-5
CDR3 protein: ASRALLGELF

D gene: TRBD2
J gene: TRBJ2-7
V gene: TRBV5-1
CDR3 protein: ASRPTSGSSYEQY

D gene: NA
J gene: TRBJ1-2
V gene: TRBV6-6
CDR3 protein: ASSYVGGSNYGYT

D gene: TRBD1
J gene: TRBJ1-6
V gene: TRBV30
CDR3 protein: AWAGQGYSPLH

D gene: NA
J gene: TRBJ2-3
V gene: TRBV5-1
CDR3 protein: ASSWGATTDTQY

D gene: NA
J gene: TRBJ1-2
V gene: TRBV29-1
CDR3 protein: SVEVRSGADYGYT

D gene: TRBD1
J gene: TRBJ1-1
V gene: TRBV9
CDR3 protein: ASSVGTGVNTEAF

D gene: NA
J gene: TRBJ1-1
V gene: TRBV29-1
CDR3 protein: SVGQSNTEAF

D gene: NA
J gene: TRBJ1-1
V gene: TRBV9
CDR3 protein: ASSVALGDAGHHSNTEAF

D gene: NA
J gene: TRBJ1-5
V gene: TRBV10-3
CDR3 protein: AISEPDQPQH

D gene: NA
J gene: TRBJ2-7
V gene: TRBV28
CDR3 protein: ASSFRGGYEQY

D gene: TRBD1
J gene: TRBJ1-6
V gene: TRBV18
CDR3 protein: ASSPGQGIANSPLH